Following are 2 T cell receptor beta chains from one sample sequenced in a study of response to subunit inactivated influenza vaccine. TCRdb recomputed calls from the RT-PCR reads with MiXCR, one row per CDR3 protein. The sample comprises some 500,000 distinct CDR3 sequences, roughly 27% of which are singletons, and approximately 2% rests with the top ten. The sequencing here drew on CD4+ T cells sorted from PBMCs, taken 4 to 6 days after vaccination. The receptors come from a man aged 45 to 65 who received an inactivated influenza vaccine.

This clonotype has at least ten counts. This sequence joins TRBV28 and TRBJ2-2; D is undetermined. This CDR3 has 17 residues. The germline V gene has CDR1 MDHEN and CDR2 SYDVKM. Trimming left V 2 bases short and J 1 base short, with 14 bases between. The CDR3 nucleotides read TGTGCCAGCAGTTTAGAAAGGAGCTTTGGGAACACCGGGGAGCTGTTTTTT. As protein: CASSLERSFGNTGELFF.

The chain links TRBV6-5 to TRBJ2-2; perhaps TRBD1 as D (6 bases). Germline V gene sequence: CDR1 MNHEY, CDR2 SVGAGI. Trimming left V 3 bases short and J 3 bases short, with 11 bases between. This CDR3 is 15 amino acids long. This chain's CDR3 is CASSYQAGDTGELFF. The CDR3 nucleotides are TGTGCCAGCAGTTATCAGGCAGGGGACACCGGGGAGCTGTTTTTT.